The 20 T cell receptor beta chains given below trace back to one sample, sequenced in a study of beta chain features in type 1 diabetes. Whole-study findings and limits: Type 1 diabetes patients had TCRB CDR3s that were shorter (moderately but significantly so) in all four CD4+ subsets.

These receptors have no identified antigens. Expressed TCRB transcripts were sequenced, since all the RNA that had been isolated was reverse transcribed. Profiling relied on immunoSEQ multiplex PCR, and the TCRdb table lists in-frame clones only, not all of them. The data show roughly 730,000 clones, 13% seen once. Material for sequencing was naive CD4+ T cells from blood. The receptors come from a man in his late teens or twenties with type 1 diabetes.

This clone was recorded a few times. The chain uses TRBV2 and TRBJ1-2; perhaps TRBD1 as D (6 bases). Trimming removed 10 bases from V and 7 bases from J, with 19 bases in between. This CDR3 is built from 13 residues. CDR1 and CDR2 (germline): SNHLY, FYNNEI. In DNA, the CDR3 is TGTGCCACAGAACAGGGCAGGGTGGGTGGCTACACCTTC. Its translation: CATEQGRVGGYTF.

The V and J genes are TRBV30 and TRBJ2-1, with D possibly being TRBD2 (6 bases). The CDR3 has 16 residues. V was cut by 0 bases and J by 3 bases, with 15 bases left in between. Germline V lookup: CDR1 GTSNPN, CDR2 SVGIG (reference sequence). The CDR3 here is CAWSVPLRGSYNEQFF. CDR3 in DNA: TGTGCCTGGAGTGTACCGTTGCGGGGAAGCTACAATGAGCAGTTCTTC.

This clone came up a few times. The chain employs TRBV21-1 and TRBJ1-1. TRBV21-1 is termed a pseudogene. This CDR3 spans 14 amino acids. CDR3 residues: CASSKPRRGTEAFF. DNA of the CDR3: TGTGCCAGCAGCAAGCCCCGTCGGGGCACTGAAGCTTTCTTT.

In this sample, this clone turned up a few times. The genes are TRBV2 and TRBJ1-1, with a tentative D call TRBD1 (6 bases). The CDR3 spans 13 residues. In germline, CDR1 is SNHLY, CDR2 FYNNEI. Trimming left V 5 bases short and J 4 bases short, with 11 bases between. CDR3 in amino acids: CASSPQGITEAFF. CDR3 coding DNA: TGTGCCAGCAGTCCCCAGGGGATCACTGAAGCTTTCTTT.

This clone was recorded a few times. CDR3: CASSQTSTGVNSPLHF. DNA for the CDR3: TGCGCCAGCAGCCAGACGTCGACAGGAGTAAATTCACCCCTCCACTTT. V is TRBV5-1 and J is TRBJ1-6; a possible D gene is TRBD1 (6 bases). The CDR3 spans 16 residues. The germline V gene has CDR1 SGHRS and CDR2 YFSETQ. Trimming removed 4 bases at V and 7 bases at J, with 18 bases between.

A few counts support this clone. The V call is TRBV30, the J call TRBJ2-1, with D perhaps TRBD1 (6 bases). The germline V gene encodes CDR1 GTSNPN and CDR2 SVGIG (reference sequence). The CDR3 has 12 amino acids. V lost 7 bases, J lost 5 bases, and 12 bases lay in between. For the CDR3, the DNA is TGTGCCTCTTACAGGGTCGACAATGAGCAGTTCTTC. It codes for CASYRVDNEQFF.

The chain combines TRBV9 with TRBJ1-2; D not certain. The CDR3 has 16 residues. CDR1 SGDLS and CDR2 YYNGEE come from the germline V gene. Trimming took off 1 base at V and 6 bases at J, with 19 bases between the two ends. The CDR3 loop reads CASSVNPSQSVDGYTF. DNA for the CDR3: TGTGCCAGCAGCGTAAACCCCAGCCAAAGCGTCGATGGCTACACCTTC.

This clone has only a few counts. This sequence joins TRBV5-1 and TRBJ2-7; a possible D gene is TRBD1 (7 bases). V shed 5 bases and J shed 6 bases, with 12 bases lying between them. Looked up from germline, CDR1 is SGHRS and CDR2 is YFSETQ. The CDR3 has 12 residues. The CDR3 DNA reads TGCGCCAGCAGGCAGGAGGGGGCCGAGCAGTACTTC. Its protein is CASRQEGAEQYF. Using reference TRBV5-1 and TRBJ2-7 for the parts outside the CDR3, the full variable domain is KAGVTQTPRYLIKTRGQQVTLSCSPISGHRSVSWYQQTPGQGLQFLFEYFSETQRNKGNFPGRFSGRQFSNSRSEMNVSTLELGDSALYLCASRQEGAEQYFGPGTRLTVT.

In this sample, this clone turned up a few times. The chain recombines TRBV30 with TRBJ2-7; no definite D call. The CDR3 runs to 11 residues. Germline V gene sequence: CDR1 GTSNPN, CDR2 SVGIG (reference sequence). V dropped 5 bases and J dropped 7 bases, with 12 bases sitting between them. CDR3: CAWLVGGEQYF. CDR3 in DNA: TGTGCCTGGCTCGTGGGTGGGGAGCAGTACTTC. Full variable domain (outside the CDR3, taken from reference TRBV30 and TRBJ2-7): SQTIHQWPATLVQPVGSPLSLECTVEGTSNPNLYWYRQAAGRGLQLLFYSVGIGQISSEVPQNLSASRPQDRQFILSSKKLLLSDSGFYLCAWLVGGEQYFGPGTRLTVT.

The J gene is TRBJ1-5, the V gene TRBV5-4, with D hard to call. Germline CDR1 SGHNT, CDR2 YYREEE (reference sequence). CDR3 size: 14 residues. The V gene lost 0 bases and the J gene lost 6 bases, with 10 bases spanning the gap. CDR3 coding DNA: TGTGCCAGCAGCTTGGCCGGAACAACTCAGCCCCAGCATTTT. It yields the protein CASSLAGTTQPQHF.

The rearrangement links TRBV19 to TRBJ2-7, with D unresolved. V was shortened by 5 bases and J by 4 bases, with 18 bases between the two germline ends. The germline V gene encodes CDR1 LNHDA and CDR2 SQIVND (reference sequence). The CDR3 contains 15 residues. This CDR3 is CASSSPGFGSYEQYF. The CDR3 DNA reads TGTGCCAGTAGTTCCCCGGGCTTCGGATCGTACGAGCAGTACTTC. The complete variable domain, with remaining parts taken from reference TRBV19 and TRBJ2-7, reads DGGITQSPKYLFRKEGQNVTLSCEQNLNHDAMYWYRQDPGQGLRLIYYSQIVNDFQKGDIAEGYSVSREKKESFPLTVTSAQKNPTAFYLCASSSPGFGSYEQYFGPGTRLTVT.

The table lists this clone with a few counts. Within the sample, other DNA sequences also encode this same CDR3. The CDR3 bases are TGTGCCAGCAGAGGACAGGGGAACACTGAAGCTTTCTTT. Its translation: CASRGQGNTEAFF. V gene TRBV2 combines with J gene TRBJ1-1, with 8 bases lining up with TRBD1. The length of the CDR3 is 13 residues. The germline V gene encodes CDR1 SNHLY and CDR2 FYNNEI. V shed 6 bases and J 1 base; nucleotides not matched to a gene: 1. The complete variable domain, with remaining parts taken from reference TRBV2 and TRBJ1-1, reads EPEVTQTPSHQVTQMGQEVILRCVPISNHLYFYWYRQILGQKVEFLVSFYNNEISEKSEIFDDQFSVERPDGSNFTLKIRSTKLEDSAMYFCASRGQGNTEAFFGQGTRLTVV.

The V gene is TRBV28, the J gene TRBJ1-1; perhaps TRBD1 as D (6 bases). Germline values: CDR1 MDHEN, CDR2 SYDVKM. This CDR3 is 14 amino acids long. Deletions cut 8 bases from V and 0 bases from J, with 13 bases between. The CDR3 coding sequence is TGTGCCAGCCCTCAGGGGCACTTGAACACTGAAGCTTTCTTT. It yields the protein CASPQGHLNTEAFF.

In regard to this clone: This same CDR3 is encoded by further DNA sequences in the sample. The chain couples TRBV28 to TRBJ1-1; D call uncertain. The CDR3 loop spans 12 amino acids. The V end lost 3 bases, the J end lost 1 base, and 3 bases lay between the germline ends. CDR1 is MDHEN, CDR2 SYDVKM, per germline. The CDR3 is CASSLGNTEAFF. The CDR3 coding sequence is TGTGCCAGCAGTTTGGGGAACACTGAAGCTTTCTTT.

The gene calls are TRBV4-1 and TRBJ1-1; 7 nucleotides match TRBD1. This CDR3 comprises 15 residues. Trimming cost V 1 base and J 1 base; bases outside gene matches: 3. Looked up from germline, CDR1 is MGHRA and CDR2 is YSYEKL. The CDR3 sequence: CASSQGPGGNTEAFF. The CDR3 DNA is TGCGCCAGCAGCCAAGGTCCAGGGGGGAACACTGAAGCTTTCTTT.

This clone came up a few times. Other DNA sequences of this sample code for an identical CDR3. V gene TRBV29-1 combines with J gene TRBJ2-5; D possibly matches TRBD1 or TRBD2 (6 bases each). This CDR3 region has 12 residues. Germline V gene data show CDR1 as SQVTM and CDR2 as ANQGSEA. V was trimmed by 3 bases and J by 4 bases, leaving 9 bases between them. The CDR3 region has the DNA TGCAGCGTTGACAGGGGAGGAGAGACCCAGTACTTC. Protein product: CSVDRGGETQYF.

The V call is TRBV25-1, the J call TRBJ2-1; D gene ambiguous. V lost 2 bases to trimming and J lost 2 bases, with 10 bases between them. This CDR3 region has 15 residues. The germline V gene encodes CDR1 MGHDK and CDR2 SYGVNS. The CDR3 DNA sequence: TGTGCCAGCAGTGAAAGTCGGCAGCCCTACAATGAGCAGTTCTTC. This translates into CASSESRQPYNEQFF.

The V and J genes are TRBV13 and TRBJ1-1; maybe TRBD1 (5 bases). This CDR3 spans 13 amino acids. The germline CDR1 and CDR2 sequences are PRHDT and FYEKMQ (reference sequence). V lost 5 bases and J lost 4, with 11 bases in between. The CDR3 protein is CASSPERGTEAFF. The DNA of the CDR3 is TGTGCCAGCAGCCCGGAGAGGGGCACTGAAGCTTTCTTT.

The chain links TRBV30 to TRBJ2-1; 7 bases map to TRBD1. The V gene's germline CDR1 is GTSNPN and CDR2 SVGIG (reference sequence). Trimming at V came to 5 bases and at J to 7 bases, leaving 11 bases not matched to a gene. This CDR3 is built from 14 residues. As DNA, the CDR3 is TGTGCCTGGGAGGGGGCGGGCCGGCGTAATGAGCAGTTCTTC. The encoded protein is CAWEGAGRRNEQFF.

The chain uses TRBV6-4 and TRBJ1-2; 8 nucleotides agree with TRBD1. V gave up 2 bases and J gave up 0 bases; unmatched junction bases: 8. The germline CDR1 and CDR2 sequences are MRHNA and SNTAGT. The CDR3 length is 17 residues. CDR3 in DNA: TGTGCCAGCAGTGACCGCCCTAAGGACAGGGCTAACTATGGCTACACCTTC. Its protein is CASSDRPKDRANYGYTF.